A few counts support the clone carrying this T cell receptor (beta chain). What it binds is unknown. Germline V gives CDR1 SGHAT, CDR2 FQNNGV. This CDR3 contains 14 residues. V dropped 3 bases and J dropped 3 bases, with 12 bases sitting between them. Vbeta (60) and Jbeta (13) primers were used in the PCR. The assay was immunoSEQ multiplex PCR, and TCRdb's table has in-frame clones only and misses some. The repertoire holds 130,000 or so clones, with over 60% as singletons. This sample was taken from a study of cytomegalovirus exposure and HLA in healthy donors. Notes on the study in general: According to a later analysis, most TCR beta chains associated with CMV appeared HLA-restricted. Exclusion as indistinguishable affected some V segments, including TRBV6-2 and TRBV6-3. In an earlier analysis, productive rearrangement rates for most beta V segments clustered near 87% or 30%. Immune exposure information comprised only CMV serostatus.

The sequencing input was PBMCs. V is TRBV11-2 and J is TRBJ2-7; D may be TRBD2 (6 bases). The TCR was taken from a male donor in good health and CMV-seropositive. The CDR3 bases are TGTGCCAGCAGCTTTTTTAGTAGCGGCTACGAGCAGTACTTC. Translating gives CASSFFSSGYEQYF.